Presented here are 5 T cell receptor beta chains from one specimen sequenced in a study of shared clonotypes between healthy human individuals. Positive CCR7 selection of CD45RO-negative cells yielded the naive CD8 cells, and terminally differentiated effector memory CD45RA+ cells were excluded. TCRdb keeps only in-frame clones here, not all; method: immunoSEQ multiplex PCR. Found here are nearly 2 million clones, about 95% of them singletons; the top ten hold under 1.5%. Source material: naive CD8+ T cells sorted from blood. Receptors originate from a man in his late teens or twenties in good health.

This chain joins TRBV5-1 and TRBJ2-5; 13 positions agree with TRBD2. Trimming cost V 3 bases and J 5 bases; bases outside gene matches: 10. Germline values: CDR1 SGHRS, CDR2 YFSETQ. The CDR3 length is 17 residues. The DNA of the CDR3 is TGCGCCAGCAGCTCGATTACCACTAGCGGGGGGGACGAGACCCAGTACTTC. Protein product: CASSSITTSGGDETQYF.

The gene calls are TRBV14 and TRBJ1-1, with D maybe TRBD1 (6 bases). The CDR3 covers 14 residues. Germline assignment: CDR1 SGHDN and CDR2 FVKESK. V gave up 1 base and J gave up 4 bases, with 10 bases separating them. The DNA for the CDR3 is TGTGCCAGCAGCCAAGTAAGGGGGGGCACTGAAGCTTTCTTT. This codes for CASSQVRGGTEAFF.

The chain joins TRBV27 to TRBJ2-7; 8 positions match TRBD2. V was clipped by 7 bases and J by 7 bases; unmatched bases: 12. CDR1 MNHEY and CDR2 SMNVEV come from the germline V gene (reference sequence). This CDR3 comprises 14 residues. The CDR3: CASTGLASPGEQYF. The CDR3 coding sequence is TGTGCCAGCACCGGACTAGCATCGCCTGGTGAGCAGTACTTC.

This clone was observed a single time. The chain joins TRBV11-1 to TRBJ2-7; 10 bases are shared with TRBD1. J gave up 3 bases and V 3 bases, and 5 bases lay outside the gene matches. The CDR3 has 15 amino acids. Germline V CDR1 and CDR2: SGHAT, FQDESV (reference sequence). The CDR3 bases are TGTGCCAGCAGCTTTAGGGACAGGGGAGACTACGAGCAGTACTTC. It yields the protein CASSFRDRGDYEQYF.

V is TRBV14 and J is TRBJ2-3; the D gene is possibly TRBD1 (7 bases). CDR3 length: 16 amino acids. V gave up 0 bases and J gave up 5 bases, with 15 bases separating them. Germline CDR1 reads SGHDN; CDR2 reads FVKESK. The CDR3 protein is CASSQDVRQGLDTQYF. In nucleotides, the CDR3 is TGTGCCAGCAGCCAAGATGTGAGACAGGGACTAGATACGCAGTATTTT. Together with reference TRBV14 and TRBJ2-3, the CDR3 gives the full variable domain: EAGVTQFPSHSVIEKGQTVTLRCDPISGHDNLYWYRRVMGKEIKFLLHFVKESKQDESGMPNNRFLAERTGGTYSTLKVQPAELEDSGVYFCASSQDVRQGLDTQYFGPGTRLTVL.